Presented here are 27 T cell receptor beta chains from one specimen sequenced in a study of blood T cells in healthy people across ages. Combining a sample-barcoded 5' primer with a J-beta primer mix, a second PCR ran for about 6 to 11 cycles. TCRdb independently ran MiXCR on the 5' RACE reads; one entry per CDR3 protein. The data contain 780,000 or so distinct CDR3 sequences, approximately 60% of them singletons. Sequencing input: blood. These TCRs come from a man between 35 and 55 years old in good health.

The V and J genes are TRBV28 and TRBJ2-7; 7 bases are a match to TRBD1. The CDR3 runs to 15 residues. Germline V gene lookup returns CDR1 MDHEN and CDR2 SYDVKM. Trimming cost V 3 bases and J 3 bases; bases outside gene matches: 8. In DNA, the CDR3 is TGTGCCAGCAGTTTCGGGACAGAGTATTACTACGAGCAGTACTTC. Residues: CASSFGTEYYYEQYF.

J is TRBJ2-5 and V is TRBV15, with 10 bases fitting TRBD1. The CDR3 loop spans 16 amino acids. CDR1 LNHNV and CDR2 YYDKDF come from the germline V gene (reference sequence). Trimming removed 1 base from V and 0 bases from J; junction bases left unmatched: 2. CDR3 sequence: CATSRVDRGYQETQYF. CDR3 nucleotides: TGTGCCACCAGCAGAGTGGACAGGGGGTACCAAGAGACCCAGTACTTC.

The chain is built from TRBV13 and TRBJ2-5; 8 positions match TRBD1. Germline values: CDR1 PRHDT, CDR2 FYEKMQ (reference sequence). The CDR3 is 14 residues long. V lost 5 bases, J lost 4 bases, and 6 bases stayed unmatched. The CDR3 DNA sequence: TGTGCCAGCAGCCCGGGACAGGCCTTAGAGACCCAGTACTTC. Translated, it gives CASSPGQALETQYF.

This clonotype was seen only once. The chain joins TRBV7-9 to TRBJ2-1, with 7 bases matching TRBD2. Germline loops: CDR1 SEHNR, CDR2 FQNEAQ (reference sequence). The CDR3 runs to 18 residues. V lost 5 bases, J lost 0 bases, and 13 bases stayed unmatched. Here the CDR3 DNA reads TGTGCCAGCAGCCTATACCGGGGACTACGAAGCTCCTACAATGAGCAGTTCTTC. The encoded protein is CASSLYRGLRSSYNEQFF.

This clonotype came up a few times. V usage is TRBV7-9 and J usage is TRBJ2-1; 9 nucleotides agree with TRBD2. V lost 0 bases and J lost 1; bases outside the gene matches: 1. The CDR3 consists of 16 residues. Germline V gene lookup returns CDR1 SEHNR and CDR2 FQNEAQ (reference sequence). CDR3 region: CASSLALAGSYNEQFF. DNA of the CDR3: TGTGCCAGCAGCTTAGCCCTAGCGGGATCCTACAATGAGCAGTTCTTC.

The chain couples TRBV28 to TRBJ2-7; a possible D gene is TRBD1 (6 bases). With 7 bases removed from V and 4 bases from J, the gap between germline ends came to 14 bases. The CDR3 loop spans 13 amino acids. CDR1 and CDR2 (germline): MDHEN, SYDVKM. Written as DNA, the CDR3 is TGTGCCAGCAAAGCCAAAGGGGGATACGAGCAGTACTTC. Protein: CASKAKGGYEQYF. The variable domain in full, completed from reference TRBV28 and TRBJ2-7, reads DVKVTQSSRYLVKRTGEKVFLECVQDMDHENMFWYRQDPGLGLRLIYFSYDVKMKEKGDIPEGYSVSREKKERFSLILESASTNQTSMYLCASKAKGGYEQYFGPGTRLTVT.

The chain couples TRBV11-2 to TRBJ2-1; 8 bases are shared with TRBD2. This CDR3 contains 12 residues. In germline, CDR1 is SGHAT, CDR2 FQNNGV. The V and J ends lost 1 base and 13 bases, in that order; junction bases with no gene match: 3. CDR3 sequence (DNA): TGTGCCAGCAGCTTAGGGCGGGAGGACCAGTTCTTC. Translating gives CASSLGREDQFF.

This clonotype was seen ten or more times. The chain is built from TRBV20-1 and TRBJ2-4; TRBD2 is a possible D gene (6 bases). The CDR3 spans 14 residues. From germline, CDR1 is DFQATT and CDR2 SNEGSKA (reference sequence). V was shortened by 6 bases and J by 0 bases, with 12 bases between the two germline ends. The CDR3 DNA reads as TGCAGTGCGCGGGACGGAGGAGCCAAAAACATTCAGTACTTC. It translates to CSARDGGAKNIQYF.

The chain carries TRBV29-1 and TRBJ2-5; TRBD1 matches 8 bases. The CDR3 totals 17 residues. Germline values: CDR1 SQVTM, CDR2 ANQGSEA. The V and J ends lost 6 bases and 2 bases, in that order; junction bases with no gene match: 17. The CDR3 DNA follows: TGCAGCGTCCCCCGGGCAGGGGGCGCGGTCCAGCAAGAGACCCAGTACTTC. It is translated as CSVPRAGGAVQQETQYF.

The V call is TRBV28, the J call TRBJ2-5; D ambiguous. Germline CDR1 is MDHEN and CDR2 is SYDVKM. V was trimmed by 5 bases and J by 0 bases, leaving 10 bases between them. This CDR3 region has 14 residues. This CDR3 is CASSQTNNQETQYF. Here the CDR3 DNA reads TGTGCCAGCAGTCAAACTAACAACCAAGAGACCCAGTACTTC. The full variable domain, rest sourced from reference TRBV28 and TRBJ2-5, is DVKVTQSSRYLVKRTGEKVFLECVQDMDHENMFWYRQDPGLGLRLIYFSYDVKMKEKGDIPEGYSVSREKKERFSLILESASTNQTSMYLCASSQTNNQETQYFGPGTRLLVL.

J is TRBJ2-3 and V is TRBV20-1; D might be TRBD1 (5 bases). V gave up 0 bases and J gave up 5 bases, with 15 bases separating them. The CDR3 contains 15 residues. Germline V lookup: CDR1 DFQATT, CDR2 SNEGSKA (reference sequence). CDR3 nucleotide sequence: TGCAGTGCTAGAGACGGACGGCAGGGTGGAGATACGCAGTATTTT. This gives the protein CSARDGRQGGDTQYF.

This rearrangement joins TRBV6-1 to TRBJ2-3; 11 bases are a match to TRBD2. CDR3 length: 16 residues. Germline CDR1 reads MNHNS; CDR2 reads SASEGT. J gave up 7 bases and V 4 bases, and 10 bases lay outside the gene matches. This CDR3 reads CASSGSTSGTLNTQYF. CDR3 bases: TGTGCCAGCAGTGGCTCGACTAGCGGGACTCTAAATACGCAGTATTTT.

This clonotype was seen a few times. The rearrangement links TRBV5-1 to TRBJ1-2; TRBD1 agrees at 7 bases. Unmatched junction bases numbered 3, after V lost 4 bases and J lost 3 bases. In germline, CDR1 is SGHRS, CDR2 YFSETQ. The CDR3 has 13 residues. CDR3 sequence reads: CASSTGQDYGYTF. The CDR3, as DNA: TGCGCCAGCAGCACCGGACAGGACTATGGCTACACCTTC.

The CDR3 DNA is TGTGCCAGCAGCCCGTACGGGGAAGGAGGCTCCCTAGGTTCACCCCTCCACTTT. Encoded protein: CASSPYGEGGSLGSPLHF. The chain carries TRBV7-9 and TRBJ1-6; D gene unclear. Germline-derived CDR1 and CDR2 are SEHNR and FQNEAQ (reference sequence). The CDR3 loop spans 18 amino acids. V shed 5 bases and J shed 9 bases, with 26 bases lying between them.

The chain carries TRBV6-2 or TRBV6-3 and TRBJ2-1; 7 bases agree with TRBD2. Trimming at V came to 6 bases and at J to 0 bases, leaving 8 bases not matched to a gene. Germline V gene data show CDR1 as MNHEY and CDR2 as SVGEGT. The CDR3 is made up of 16 amino acids. Written as DNA, the CDR3 is TGTGCCAGCAGAAGAGCTAGCGGCCGCTCCTACAATGAGCAGTTCTTC. Protein: CASRRASGRSYNEQFF.

This chain connects TRBV5-5 to TRBJ2-7; no reliable D call. The CDR3 is made up of 13 amino acids. Per germline, CDR1 SGHKS and CDR2 YYEKEE (reference sequence). Trimming pared 9 bases from V and 4 bases from J, leaving 17 bases between. The CDR3 nucleotides are TGTGCCACCGAAAAAGAATTCAGTTACGAGCAGTACTTC. Translated: CATEKEFSYEQYF.

The rearrangement links TRBV9 to TRBJ2-1, with 10 positions matching TRBD2. The CDR3 sequence is 18 residues long. CDR1 and CDR2 from the germline V gene are SGDLS and YYNGEE. V trimming: 0 bases; J trimming: 5 bases; junction bases outside the gene matches: 11. The DNA for the CDR3 is TGTGCCAGCAGCGTAGGGTCAGCGGGGGGGCAACTGAACAATGAGCAGTTCTTC. Residues: CASSVGSAGGQLNNEQFF.

The rearrangement links TRBV4-3 to TRBJ2-7, with D tentatively TRBD2 (6 bases). The CDR3 has 14 amino acids. CDR1 and CDR2 from the germline V gene are LGHNA and YSLEER. Between the trimmed V and J ends, which lost 1 base and 2 bases, there was a span of 9 bases. This chain's CDR3 is CASSQGGATYEQYF. CDR3 bases: TGCGCCAGCAGCCAAGGCGGGGCTACCTACGAGCAGTACTTC.

The CDR3 DNA sequence: TGTATCAGCGGGGCGGGGGTCCATAATTCACCCCTCCACTTT. It yields the protein CISGAGVHNSPLHF. The rearrangement joins TRBV12-3 or TRBV12-4 to TRBJ1-6; D is possibly TRBD1 (5 bases). CDR3 length equals 14 residues.

CDR3 residues: CASSLVMPRKETQYF. As DNA, the CDR3 is TGCGCCAGCAGCTTGGTAATGCCTAGAAAAGAGACCCAGTACTTC. This sequence joins TRBV5-1 and TRBJ2-5, with D uncertain. Trimming removed 0 bases from V and 3 bases from J, with 12 bases in between. The CDR3 extends over 15 amino acids. Germline V gene data show CDR1 as SGHRS and CDR2 as YFSETQ.

The table lists this clonotype with a count of one. This chain links TRBV20-1 with TRBJ2-1, with 8 bases matching TRBD2. Gene TRBJ2-7 matches the end of the DNA better, so the J call may be wrong. Germline V gives CDR1 DFQATT, CDR2 SNEGSKA (reference sequence). The CDR3 sequence is 15 residues long. CDR3 protein: CSARATGGSYNEQYF. The DNA for the CDR3 is TGCAGTGCTAGAGCCACGGGGGGGTCCTACAATGAGCAGTACTTC.

V gene TRBV11-2 combines with J gene TRBJ2-2, with 8 bases lining up with TRBD1. Germline V gene data show CDR1 as SGHAT and CDR2 as FQNNGV. This CDR3 contains 16 residues. Germline trimming cut 4 bases from V and 3 bases from J; bases unmatched to any gene: 7. CDR3 DNA sequence: TGTGCCAGCAGCTCCCTTCAGGGGGCACACACCGGGGAGCTGTTTTTT. The encoded protein is CASSSLQGAHTGELFF.

The chain couples TRBV7-9 to TRBJ2-3, with D possibly matching TRBD1 (5 bases). CDR3 size: 14 residues. Per the germline V gene, CDR1 is SEHNR and CDR2 is FQNEAQ (reference sequence). V was pared by 6 bases and J by 5 bases, with 15 bases between. This CDR3 reads CASRVLSQGDTQYF. CDR3 coding DNA: TGTGCCAGCAGGGTTCTGTCCCAGGGAGATACGCAGTATTTT.

CDR3 bases: TGTGCCAGCACCGGACTACCGGACTACGAGCAGTACTTC. Encoded protein: CASTGLPDYEQYF. This chain connects TRBV18 to TRBJ2-7, with D perhaps TRBD2 (6 bases). The CDR3 sequence is 13 residues long. With 8 bases removed from V and 3 bases from J, the gap between germline ends came to 14 bases. Germline V gene lookup returns CDR1 KGHSH and CDR2 LQKENI.

V usage is TRBV7-3 and J usage is TRBJ2-6; the D call may be TRBD1 or TRBD2 (6 bases each). Per germline, CDR1 SGHTA and CDR2 FQGTGA. This CDR3 has 16 amino acids. Trimming left V 4 bases short and J 5 bases short, with 15 bases between. As DNA, the CDR3 is TGTGCCAGCAGCTCAAATACAGGGAGGAGGGCCAACGTCCTGACTTTC. Protein product: CASSSNTGRRANVLTF.

CDR3 residues: CATSRDGTRGEQYF. CDR3 bases: TGTGCCACCAGCAGAGATGGGACTAGAGGCGAGCAGTACTTC. This chain links TRBV15 with TRBJ2-4; 8 nucleotides align to TRBD2. The end of the DNA aligns better with TRBJ2-7, so the J call may be wrong. From germline, CDR1 is LNHNV and CDR2 YYDKDF (reference sequence). The CDR3 is made up of 14 amino acids.

This clonotype was found a few times. The V gene is TRBV4-2, the J gene TRBJ2-5; a weak D match, TRBD2 (5 bases). V was shortened by 0 bases and J by 3 bases, with 8 bases between the two germline ends. The CDR3 extends over 14 amino acids. The germline V gene encodes CDR1 LGHNA and CDR2 YNFKEQ. The CDR3 region is CASSQDSEEETQYF. Here the CDR3 DNA reads TGTGCCAGCAGCCAAGATAGCGAGGAAGAGACCCAGTACTTC.